Below are 19 T cell receptor beta chains sequenced from a single sample in a study of blood T cell repertoires in COVID-19. Clones were sequenced by immunoSEQ multiplex PCR, and TCRdb holds only the in-frame ones, with some missing. This table holds 200,000 or so clones, about 88% found once. The specimen was peripheral blood. The receptors come from a young man with active or convalescent COVID-19.

This clone was observed a handful of times. This chain links TRBV5-6 with TRBJ1-1; TRBD1 is a possible D gene (6 bases). Per the germline V gene, CDR1 is SGHDT and CDR2 is YYEEEE. CDR3 length equals 14 residues. Trimming left V 1 base short and J 2 bases short, with 9 bases between. DNA of the CDR3: TGTGCCAGCAGCTTGACAGGGAGCAACACTGAAGCTTTCTTT. Translated, it gives CASSLTGSNTEAFF.

V usage is TRBV5-1 and J usage is TRBJ1-1; D is uncertain. The CDR3 totals 14 residues. Germline V gene lookup returns CDR1 SGHRS and CDR2 YFSETQ. Trimming removed 2 bases from V and 5 bases from J, with 13 bases in between. Written as DNA, the CDR3 is TGCGCCAGCAGCTTCCGGGGAGTGGAGACTGAAGCTTTCTTT. It translates to CASSFRGVETEAFF.

This chain joins TRBV10-3 and TRBJ1-5, with 10 bases matching TRBD1. CDR3 length equals 14 residues. Trimming at V came to 4 bases and at J to 4 bases, leaving 1 base not matched to a gene. Germline CDR1 is ENHRY and CDR2 is SYGVKD. The CDR3: CAISGTGGNQPQHF. Written as DNA, the CDR3 is TGTGCCATCAGTGGGACAGGGGGGAATCAGCCCCAGCATTTT.

The chain links TRBV11-2 to TRBJ1-2; no firm D call. This CDR3 region has 14 residues. The V gene lost 0 bases and the J gene lost 4 bases, with 9 bases spanning the gap. In germline, CDR1 is SGHAT, CDR2 FQNNGV. The CDR3 bases are TGTGCCAGCAGCTTAGACGGGTGGAGCTATGGCTACACCTTC. Protein: CASSLDGWSYGYTF.

This chain links TRBV3-1 (or the pseudogene TRBV3-2) with TRBJ2-3, with 8 bases that match TRBD1. The CDR3 runs 14 residues. V trimming: 3 bases; J trimming: 6 bases; junction bases outside the gene matches: 5. The germline V gene has CDR1 LGHDT and CDR2 YNNKEL (reference sequence). For the CDR3, the DNA is TGTGCCAGCAGCCACGGGGCAGGGGGCGATACGCAGTATTTT. It yields the protein CASSHGAGGDTQYF.

This sequence joins TRBV6-5 and TRBJ1-5, with D unresolved. The germline gives CDR1 MNHEY, CDR2 SVGAGI. V was cut by 8 bases and J by 3 bases, with 11 bases left in between. This CDR3 has 13 residues. The CDR3 nucleotides read TGTGCCAGCGCCCCCGGACTCAATCAGCCCCAGCATTTT. Translating it yields CASAPGLNQPQHF.

The chain recombines TRBV6-5 with TRBJ2-5; 9 positions agree with TRBD2. Germline CDR1 is MNHEY and CDR2 is SVGAGI. The CDR3 is 14 amino acids. Losses at the gene ends were 5 bases for V and 3 bases for J; bases not matched to a gene: 4. The CDR3 reads CASSILAGKETQYF. CDR3 DNA sequence: TGTGCCAGCAGTATCCTAGCGGGGAAAGAGACCCAGTACTTC.

The chain joins TRBV27 to TRBJ1-1; D may be TRBD1 (5 bases). Trimming shortened V by 6 bases and J by 1 base, and 9 bases separated the two germline ends. The germline V gene has CDR1 MNHEY and CDR2 SMNVEV (reference sequence). This CDR3 comprises 13 residues. CDR3 region: CASSHTGNTEAFF. The CDR3 region has the DNA TGTGCCAGCAGCCATACAGGGAACACTGAAGCTTTCTTT.

Turning to this clone: The sample holds other DNA sequences that translate to the same CDR3. The V and J genes are TRBV10-3 and TRBJ2-1; tentative D call: TRBD2 (5 bases). V was cut by 0 bases and J by 7 bases, with 7 bases left in between. The germline gives CDR1 ENHRY, CDR2 SYGVKD. CDR3 length: 13 residues. The CDR3 DNA sequence: TGTGCCATCAGTGAGTCAGGCGGGAATGAGCAGTTCTTC. This encodes CAISESGGNEQFF.

As regards this clone: Other DNA sequences in this sample translate to the same CDR3. V is TRBV7-3 and J is TRBJ2-1; maybe TRBD2 (6 bases). The germline V gene has CDR1 SGHTA and CDR2 FQGTGA. Trimming took 2 bases from V and 0 from J, leaving 8 bases between them. This CDR3 comprises 15 residues. CDR3 in amino acids: CASSLAGSSYNEQFF. CDR3 nucleotides: TGTGCCAGCAGCTTAGCGGGGAGCTCCTACAATGAGCAGTTCTTC.

The gene calls are TRBV4-1 and TRBJ1-1; 9 bases are a match to TRBD1. Germline values: CDR1 MGHRA, CDR2 YSYEKL. The CDR3 covers 16 residues. Trimming removed 2 bases from V and 4 bases from J; junction bases left unmatched: 8. In DNA, the CDR3 is TGCGCCAGCAGCCAATGGGGACAGGGCGGGTTCACTGAAGCTTTCTTT. Protein: CASSQWGQGGFTEAFF.

The gene calls are TRBV6-6 and TRBJ1-5, with 7 bases fitting TRBD1. Germline V gene lookup returns CDR1 MNHNY and CDR2 SVGAGI (reference sequence). The CDR3 covers 16 residues. Germline trimming cut 7 bases from V and 1 base from J; bases unmatched to any gene: 10. The CDR3 here is CASTQSRGPSNQPQHF. CDR3 sequence (DNA): TGTGCCAGCACCCAGTCGAGGGGGCCGAGCAATCAGCCCCAGCATTTT.

The V gene is TRBV5-6, the J gene TRBJ1-5; 11 bases agree with TRBD1. V was clipped by 4 bases and J by 6 bases; unmatched bases: 6. CDR1 is SGHDT, CDR2 YYEEEE, per germline. The CDR3 length is 15 residues. DNA for the CDR3: TGTGCCAGCAGCGGCGGACAGGGGGCAGGTCAGCCCCAGCATTTT. Translation gives CASSGGQGAGQPQHF.

V gene TRBV7-9 combines with J gene TRBJ1-6, with 9 bases aligning to TRBD1. The length of the CDR3 is 15 residues. J was trimmed by 10 bases and V by 6 bases; bases with no gene match: 10. Germline CDR1 and CDR2: SEHNR and FQNEAQ (reference sequence). Written as DNA, the CDR3 is TGTGCCAGCAGTTCACCCGGGACAGGGTCCTCACCCCTCCACTTT. Protein product: CASSSPGTGSSPLHF.

The chain has TRBV19 and TRBJ1-1; TRBD1 matches at 11 bases. V gave up 5 bases and J gave up 4 bases; unmatched junction bases: 6. The CDR3 extends over 15 amino acids. Looked up from germline, CDR1 is LNHDA and CDR2 is SQIVND (reference sequence). CDR3 in amino acids: CASSARDRGGTEAFF. DNA for the CDR3: TGTGCCAGTAGTGCGAGGGACAGGGGGGGCACTGAAGCTTTCTTT.

V and J are TRBV10-1 and TRBJ2-1; 10 positions match TRBD2. There are 20 residues in the CDR3. CDR1 WNHNN and CDR2 SYGVQD come from the germline V gene (reference sequence). V was clipped by 2 bases and J by 7 bases; unmatched bases: 20. The CDR3 reads CASSEMQGEAGGPGVNEQFF. The CDR3 region has the DNA TGCGCCAGCAGTGAGATGCAGGGCGAAGCGGGAGGGCCTGGGGTGAATGAGCAGTTCTTC.

V is TRBV5-1 and J is TRBJ1-2, with D unclear. The CDR3 sequence is 14 residues long. Trimming took 5 bases from V and 0 from J, leaving 11 bases between them. CDR1 is SGHRS, CDR2 YFSETQ, per germline. In DNA form, the CDR3 reads TGCGCCAGCAGGGAGGGCCCAGCTAACTATGGCTACACCTTC. Its translation: CASREGPANYGYTF.

This clone was observed a single time. This chain connects TRBV9 to TRBJ2-2; maybe TRBD2 (5 bases). The CDR3 contains 16 residues. Trimming removed 3 bases from V and 1 base from J, with 13 bases in between. CDR1 is SGDLS, CDR2 YYNGEE, per germline. The CDR3 spells CASSERPDLNTGELFF. The CDR3 nucleotides are TGTGCCAGCAGCGAGAGGCCGGACTTGAACACCGGGGAGCTGTTTTTT. Full variable domain (remainder filled in from reference TRBV9 and TRBJ2-2): DSGVTQTPKHLITATGQRVTLRCSPRSGDLSVYWYQQSLDQGLQFLIQYYNGEERAKGNILERFSAQQFPDLHSELNLSSLELGDSALYFCASSERPDLNTGELFFGEGSRLTVL.

J is TRBJ2-3 and V is TRBV2; D is uncertain. V was clipped by 5 bases and J by 4 bases, with 7 bases between them. Germline assignment: CDR1 SNHLY and CDR2 FYNNEI. The CDR3 runs 12 residues. The CDR3 sequence is CASSSVPDTQYF. The CDR3 bases are TGTGCCAGCAGTTCCGTCCCAGATACGCAGTATTTT.